Sequencing of this TCR beta chain was carried out in a study of T cell responses to AZD1222 COVID-19 vaccine (dated by TCRdb to the early 2020s). A note on the overall study: TCR sequencing covered 233 trial participants: some 210 given two doses of AZD1222 and about 26 given two doses of MenACWY control vaccine. Trial participants were enrolled into age subgroups of 18-55, 56-69 and 70-plus years, which contained about 150, 28 and 57 TCR-sequenced participants, respectively. Results and caveats for the whole study, not just this receptor: In the small 56-69-year group, the increase in depth fell short of significance, most likely because of low power. Vaccine-associated CD4 TCRs spanned the whole spike protein, with dominant responses in regions 160-218 and 743-854. Conclusions about previously exposed vaccinees are limited because only 5 or 6 AZD1222 recipients were SARS-CoV-2 seropositive at baseline. Epitopes outside the regions mutated in the B.1.351 and B.1.1.7 variants were reportedly recognized by nearly half of the unique spike-specific TCRs. A significant rise in spike-specific TCR breadth and depth was observed after two AZD1222 doses relative to day 0 and relative to MenACWY recipients. Because no day 14 peak-response samples were available, repertoires were characterized only after the peak T cell response. Participants were mostly white British, with more females than males. The authors suggested clonal diversity may have been underestimated.

The CDR3 regions of human TCRbeta chains were analyzed by immunosequencing. The original pipeline was this. Repertoire TCRs were matched against a reference library of SARS-CoV-2-specific TCRs generated with the MIRA antigen-specificity platform. Breadth was defined as the fraction of unique TCRs that were SARS-CoV-2-associated. Depth was defined as the fraction of total T cells that were SARS-CoV-2-associated. Using the MIRA data, each spike-specific TCR was mapped to the spike region that the TCR reacts to and placed in a CD4 or CD8 class. Log10-transformed breadth and depth values were compared by one-way ANOVA with Sidak's multiple comparisons tests. TCRdb re-hosts the immuneACCESS table, in-frame sequences only. Its copies lack some clones; in the studies checked, an unresolved V gene accounts for under half of them, and the cause for the rest is not known. V and J calls and clone size follow that table, whereas D and trimming were derived from the DNA. The sample table contains over 150,000 clones; only one count was recorded for approximately 93% of them. 3% to 4% of the sample rests with the top ten.

Regarding this clone: The clone's antigen remains unknown. Qualities for individual bases were not recorded, and no much larger clone is one base off.

The CDR3, from cysteine to phenylalanine, totals 13 residues. Solely the CDR3 DNA is kept, with 39 bases framed from the first base. Taken from the germline V gene, the CDR1 and CDR2 loops are SGDLS and YYNGEE. V loses 3 bases, J loses 7 bases, and the germline ends lie 11 bases apart. According to the study, the label for this sample's time point signals: about 28 days (+/-7) after the second vaccine dose. AZD1222 recipients with second doses at about 4 weeks or about 12 weeks were pooled, because spike-specific TCR depth and breadth did not differ between schedules. Vaccinee samples were obtained from the UK trials COV001 and COV002, which included a single-blind randomized controlled phase 2/3 trial of AZD1222 (ChAdOx1 nCoV-19) in healthy adults. For TCRbeta chain sequencing, PBMC samples from trial participants were taken at day 0 and at day 28 after the second dose.

The clonotype originates from an adult who received the AZD1222 COVID-19 vaccine. This specimen consisted of peripheral blood, obtained 28 days after the second AZD1222 dose. The receptor chain draws on TRBV9 and TRBJ1-5, with an unclear D gene assignment. The nucleotide sequence is given as TGTGCCAGCAGCGACAGAGTTGGGCAGCCCCAGCATTTT. This yields the protein CASSDRVGQPQHF.